Listed below are T cell receptor beta chains from one sample, sequenced in a study of shared clonotypes between healthy human individuals. Using immunoSEQ multiplex PCR, the repertoire was profiled, and TCRdb retains in-frame clones only, with some absent. The repertoire consists of roughly 2.1 million clones, with approximately 94% occurring once and the leading ten covering roughly 1.8%. The material sequenced was naive CD8+ T cells from PBMCs. The receptors were sampled from a man between 18 and 35 years old in good health. Some clones in this sample may be carry-over from other donors' samples. CDR3s include the opening cysteine and the closing phenylalanine or tryptophan. D genes are given only for firm matches. A clone size is listed for some rows: how often the clone was seen (once, few, many), or a class if it is expanded.

TRBV27	-	-	TRBJ2-2	TGTGCCAGCAGTCTCGATCCGGGACAGAACACCGGGGAGCTGTTTTTT	CASSLDPGQNTGELFF
TRBV27	-	-	TRBJ1-5	TGTGCCAGCAGCACCCGGGGCGGTCAGCCCCAGCATTTT	CASSTRGGQPQHF
TRBV27	TRBD2	-	TRBJ2-7	TGTGCCAGCAGCCCGGGGGGGCTTTACGAGCAGTACTTC	CASSPGGLYEQYF
TRBV18	TRBD2	once	TRBJ2-5	TGTGCCAGCTCACCACCGCCAACTAGCGGGTTGGAGACCCAGTACTTC	CASSPPPTSGLETQYF
TRBV28	-	-	TRBJ2-3	TGTGCCAGCAGTTTGTTAGCCGGTACGCAGTATTTT	CASSLLAGTQYF
TRBV7-3	TRBD2	-	TRBJ2-3	TGTGCCAGCAGCCCAAATAGCGGGAGGGGGACAGATACGCAGTATTTT	CASSPNSGRGTDTQYF
TRBV11-2	-	-	TRBJ2-7	TGTGCCAGCAGCTTAGATGTTAGAAATTACGAGCAGTACTTC	CASSLDVRNYEQYF
TRBV7-9	-	-	TRBJ2-7	TGTGCCAGCAGCGCCTCACAGGGCGCCTACGAGCAGTACTTC	CASSASQGAYEQYF
TRBV2	-	-	TRBJ2-7	TGTGCCAGCAGCCCAGGGGTTCTCTACGAGCAGTACTTC	CASSPGVLYEQYF
TRBV29-1	TRBD1	-	TRBJ2-5	TGCAGCGTGGGACAGGGGCGTTTATTACAAGAGACCCAGTACTTC	CSVGQGRLLQETQYF
TRBV6-6	-	-	TRBJ1-2	TGTGCCAGCAGTTACGTGGGGGGCCCCTATGGCTACACCTTC	CASSYVGGPYGYTF
TRBV5-6	TRBD2	-	TRBJ2-7	TGTGCCAGCAGCTTGGGTAGCGGGAGTTCCGAGCAGTACTTC	CASSLGSGSSEQYF
TRBV7-3	TRBD2	-	TRBJ2-7	TGTGCCAGCAGCTTAAGGAGTCCTAGCGGGAGAATGAGGGCCCTCTACGAGCAGTACTTC	CASSLRSPSGRMRALYEQYF
TRBV5-4	TRBD2	once	TRBJ2-5	TGTGCCAGCAGCCTGGGGACTAGCGGGGGAGAGACCCAGTACTTC	CASSLGTSGGETQYF
TRBV29-1	TRBD1	-	TRBJ2-7	TGCAGCGTCTGGGGACAGACCGCCTACGAGCAGTACTTC	CSVWGQTAYEQYF
TRBV5-4	TRBD2	-	TRBJ2-7	TGTGCCAGCAGCCTTAGCGGGAGCCCGTACGAGCAGTACTTC	CASSLSGSPYEQYF
TRBV7-2	TRBD1	-	TRBJ2-7	TGTGCCAGCAGCCAGGACAGGGGGTTCTACGAGCAGTACTTC	CASSQDRGFYEQYF
TRBV27	-	-	TRBJ1-5	TGTGCCAGCAGCCGAGTGGGGTGGGGCAATCAGCCCCAGCATTTT	CASSRVGWGNQPQHF
TRBV7-9	TRBD1	-	TRBJ1-1	TGTGCCAGCAGCTCATCGACAGGGGCGGGAGCTTTCTTT	CASSSSTGAGAFF
TRBV27	TRBD2	-	TRBJ2-1	TGTGCCAGCGGATGGACTAGCGGGTGGGGTGTGAATGAGCAGTTCTTC	CASGWTSGWGVNEQFF
TRBV4-1	TRBD2	-	TRBJ2-7	TGCGCCAGCAGCCAGGTACTAGCGGCCTACGAGCAGTACTTC	CASSQVLAAYEQYF
TRBV6-6	-	-	TRBJ1-4	TGTGCCAGCGCCGCAAACAACAGGCTGCTAAATGAAAAACTGTTTTTT	CASAANNRLLNEKLFF
TRBV5-1	TRBD2	-	TRBJ2-2	TGCGCCAGCAGCTTTAGACTAGCGGGAGGGAACACCGGGGAGCTGTTTTTT	CASSFRLAGGNTGELFF
TRBV19	TRBD1	-	TRBJ2-7	TGTGCCAGTAGTCGGGACAGGGCCGCCTCCTACGAGCAGTACTTC	CASSRDRAASYEQYF